This TCR beta chain appears in the sequencing data of a study of cytomegalovirus exposure and HLA in healthy donors. The study, taken as a whole, reports: Some public TCRs appeared in many individuals, while most sequences were rare. In an earlier analysis, in some 500 donors, most V segments appeared productive either ~90% or ~30% of the time. As confirmed in vitro, a few CMV-associated chains were specific for CMV antigens. High specificity and sensitivity for cytomegalovirus status were reported for the classifier.

The PCR had 60 Vbeta and 13 Jbeta primers. Sequenced by immunoSEQ multiplex PCR; TCRdb stores in-frame clones only, minus some. In the table there are tens of thousands of clones, around three quarters of which are singletons. On this clone: The target antigen is unknown.

Per the germline V gene, CDR1 is SGHVS and CDR2 is FQNEAQ. J was trimmed by 0 bases and V by 1 base; bases with no gene match: 10. This CDR3 comprises 18 residues. This rearrangement joins TRBV7-8 to TRBJ2-5, with 8 bases identical to TRBD2. This receptor was identified in a man aged 50-59 years in good health and CMV-seronegative. Sequenced input: PBMCs. DNA for the CDR3: TGTGCCAGCAGCTTAGGGATAGCGGGGAGCCTATACCAAGAGACCCAGTACTTC. Translated, it gives CASSLGIAGSLYQETQYF.